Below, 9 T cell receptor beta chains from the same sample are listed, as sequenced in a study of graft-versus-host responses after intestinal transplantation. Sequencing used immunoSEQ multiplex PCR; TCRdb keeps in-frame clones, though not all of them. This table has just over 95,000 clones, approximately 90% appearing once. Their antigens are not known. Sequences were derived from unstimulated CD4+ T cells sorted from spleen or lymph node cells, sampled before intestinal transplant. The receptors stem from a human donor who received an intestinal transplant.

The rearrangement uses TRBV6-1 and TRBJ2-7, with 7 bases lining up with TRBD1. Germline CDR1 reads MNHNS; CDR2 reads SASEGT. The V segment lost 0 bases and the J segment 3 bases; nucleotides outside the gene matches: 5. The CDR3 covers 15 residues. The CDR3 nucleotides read TGTGCCAGCAGTGAAGCAGCCGGACAGGACTACGAGCAGTACTTC. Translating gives CASSEAAGQDYEQYF.

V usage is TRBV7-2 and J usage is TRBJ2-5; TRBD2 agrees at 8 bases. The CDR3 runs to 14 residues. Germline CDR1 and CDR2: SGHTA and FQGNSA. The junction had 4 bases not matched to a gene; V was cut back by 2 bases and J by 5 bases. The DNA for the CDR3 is TGTGCCAGCAGCTTATTCGGGACTAGGGAGACCCAGTACTTC. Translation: CASSLFGTRETQYF.

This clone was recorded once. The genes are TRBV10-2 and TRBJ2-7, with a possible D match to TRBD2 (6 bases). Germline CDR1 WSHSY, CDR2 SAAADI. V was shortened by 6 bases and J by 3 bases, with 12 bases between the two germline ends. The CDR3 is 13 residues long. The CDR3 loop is CASRDSGGYEQYF. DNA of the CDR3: TGCGCCAGCAGGGATAGCGGAGGCTACGAGCAGTACTTC.

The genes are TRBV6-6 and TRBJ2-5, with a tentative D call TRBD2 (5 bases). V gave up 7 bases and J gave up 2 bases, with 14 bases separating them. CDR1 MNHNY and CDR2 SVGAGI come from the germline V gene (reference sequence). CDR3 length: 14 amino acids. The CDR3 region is CASNLPGIQETQYF. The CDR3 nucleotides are TGTGCCAGCAACTTACCCGGGATACAAGAGACCCAGTACTTC.

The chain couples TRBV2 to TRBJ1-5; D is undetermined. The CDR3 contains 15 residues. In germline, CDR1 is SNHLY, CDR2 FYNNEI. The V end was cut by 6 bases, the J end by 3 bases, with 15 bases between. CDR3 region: CASSESGGLNQPQHF. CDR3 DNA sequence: TGTGCCAGCAGCGAGAGTGGCGGTCTCAATCAGCCCCAGCATTTT.

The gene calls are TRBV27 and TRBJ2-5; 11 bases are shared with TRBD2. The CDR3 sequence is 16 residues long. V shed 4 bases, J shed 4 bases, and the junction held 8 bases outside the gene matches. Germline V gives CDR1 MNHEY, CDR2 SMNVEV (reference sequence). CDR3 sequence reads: CASSSATSGSLETQYF. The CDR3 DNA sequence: TGTGCCAGCAGTTCCGCCACTAGCGGGAGCTTAGAGACCCAGTACTTC.

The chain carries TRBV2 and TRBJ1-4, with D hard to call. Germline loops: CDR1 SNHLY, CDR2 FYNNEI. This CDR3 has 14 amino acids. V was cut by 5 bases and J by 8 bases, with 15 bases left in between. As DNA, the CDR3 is TGTGCCAGCAGTAAGGGCACCCGGGAGGAAAAACTGTTTTTT. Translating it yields CASSKGTREEKLFF. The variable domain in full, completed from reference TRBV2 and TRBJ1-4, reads EPEVTQTPSHQVTQMGQEVILRCVPISNHLYFYWYRQILGQKVEFLVSFYNNEISEKSEIFDDQFSVERPDGSNFTLKIRSTKLEDSAMYFCASSKGTREEKLFFGSGTQLSVL.

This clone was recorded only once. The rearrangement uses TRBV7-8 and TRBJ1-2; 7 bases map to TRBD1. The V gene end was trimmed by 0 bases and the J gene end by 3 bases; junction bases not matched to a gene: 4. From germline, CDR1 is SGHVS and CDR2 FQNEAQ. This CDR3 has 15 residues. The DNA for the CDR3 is TGTGCCAGCAGCTTAGCGAACACAGGGGACTATGGCTACACCTTC. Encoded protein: CASSLANTGDYGYTF.

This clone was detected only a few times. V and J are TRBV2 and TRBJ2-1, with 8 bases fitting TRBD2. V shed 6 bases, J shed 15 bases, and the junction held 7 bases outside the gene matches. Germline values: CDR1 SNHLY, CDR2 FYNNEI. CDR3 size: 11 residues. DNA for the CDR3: TGTGCCAGCAGCCCCCAGCGGGAGACGTTCTTC. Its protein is CASSPQRETFF.